This TCR beta chain was sequenced for a study of OX40 agonist ivuxolimab in advanced cancers. Assay: immunoSEQ multiplex PCR; the TCRdb copy retains only in-frame clones and omits some. The repertoire holds about 78,000 clones, with 70% to 85% as singletons. CDR1 is LNHDA and CDR2 is SQIVND in the germline V gene (reference sequence). The CDR3 sequence is 11 residues long. Trimming removed 6 bases from V and 11 bases from J, with 13 bases in between. Material: CD4+ or CD8+ T cells sorted from blood, obtained in a trial of the OX40 agonist ivuxolimab. The source is an adult with an advanced solid tumor such as melanoma, head and neck, liver or kidney cancer. V gene TRBV19 combines with J gene TRBJ1-1; perhaps TRBD1 as D (6 bases). This chain's CDR3 is CASRTEGGAFF. DNA of the CDR3: TGTGCCAGTAGAACAGAGGGGGGGGCTTTCTTT.